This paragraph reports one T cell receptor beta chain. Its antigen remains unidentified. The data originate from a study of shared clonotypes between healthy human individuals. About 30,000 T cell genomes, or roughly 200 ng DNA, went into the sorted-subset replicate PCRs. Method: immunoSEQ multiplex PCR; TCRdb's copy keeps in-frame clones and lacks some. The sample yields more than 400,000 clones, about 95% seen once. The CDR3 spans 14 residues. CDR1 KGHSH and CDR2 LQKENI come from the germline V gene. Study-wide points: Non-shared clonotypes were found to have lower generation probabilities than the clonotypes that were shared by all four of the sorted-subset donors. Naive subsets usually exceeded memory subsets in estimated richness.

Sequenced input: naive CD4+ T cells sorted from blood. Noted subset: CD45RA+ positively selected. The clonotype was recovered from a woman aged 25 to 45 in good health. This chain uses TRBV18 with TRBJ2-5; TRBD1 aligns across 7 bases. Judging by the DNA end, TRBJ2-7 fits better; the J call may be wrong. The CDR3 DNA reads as TGTGCCAGCTCACCACCGGGACAGAGTTACGAGCAGTACTTC. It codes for CASSPPGQSYEQYF.